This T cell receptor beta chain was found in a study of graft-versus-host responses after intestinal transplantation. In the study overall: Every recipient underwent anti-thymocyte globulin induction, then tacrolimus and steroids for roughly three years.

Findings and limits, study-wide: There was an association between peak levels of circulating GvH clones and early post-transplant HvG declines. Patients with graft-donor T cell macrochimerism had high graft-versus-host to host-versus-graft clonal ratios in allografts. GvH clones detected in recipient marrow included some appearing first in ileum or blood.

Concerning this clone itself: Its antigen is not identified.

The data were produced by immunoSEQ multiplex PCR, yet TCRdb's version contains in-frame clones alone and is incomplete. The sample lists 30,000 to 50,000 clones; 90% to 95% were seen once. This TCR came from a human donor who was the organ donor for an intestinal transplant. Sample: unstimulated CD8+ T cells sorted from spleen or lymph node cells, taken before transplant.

The CDR3: CASSLDGQPQHF. CDR3 DNA sequence: TGTGCCAGCAGCTTAGACGGTCAGCCCCAGCATTTT. This chain connects TRBV7-9 to TRBJ1-5; D is unresolved. Trimming pared 1 base from V and 6 bases from J, leaving 4 bases between. CDR3 length: 12 residues. Germline values: CDR1 SEHNR, CDR2 FQNEAQ (reference sequence).